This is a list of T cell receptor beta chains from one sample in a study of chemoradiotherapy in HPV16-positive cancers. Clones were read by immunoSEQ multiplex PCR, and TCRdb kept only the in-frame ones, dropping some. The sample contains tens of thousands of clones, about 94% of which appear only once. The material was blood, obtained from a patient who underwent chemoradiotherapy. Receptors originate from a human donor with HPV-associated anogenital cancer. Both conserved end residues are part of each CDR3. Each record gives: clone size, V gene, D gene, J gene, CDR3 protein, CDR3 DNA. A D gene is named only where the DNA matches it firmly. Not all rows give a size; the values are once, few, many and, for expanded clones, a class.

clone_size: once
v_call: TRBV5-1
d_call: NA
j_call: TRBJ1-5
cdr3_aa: CASSTPKVYSNQPQHF
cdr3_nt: TGCGCCAGCAGCACGCCAAAGGTCTATAGCAATCAGCCCCAGCATTTT

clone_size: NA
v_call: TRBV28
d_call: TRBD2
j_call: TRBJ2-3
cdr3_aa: CASSFSRRLAGGGRDTQYF
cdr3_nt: TGTGCCAGCAGTTTCTCCCGACGGTTGGCGGGAGGGGGCAGGGATACGCAGTATTTT

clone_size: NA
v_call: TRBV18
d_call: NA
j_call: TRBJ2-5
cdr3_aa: CASSPGTETQYF
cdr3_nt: TGTGCCAGCTCACCGGGGACAGAGACCCAGTACTTC

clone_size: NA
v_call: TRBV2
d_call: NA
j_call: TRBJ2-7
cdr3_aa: CASSDSFGSYEQYF
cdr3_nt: TGTGCCAGCAGTGACTCTTTCGGCTCCTACGAGCAGTACTTC

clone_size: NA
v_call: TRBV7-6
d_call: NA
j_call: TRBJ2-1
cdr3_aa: CASSLVGGTYNEQFF
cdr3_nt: TGTGCCAGCAGCTTAGTGGGCGGGACCTACAATGAGCAGTTCTTC

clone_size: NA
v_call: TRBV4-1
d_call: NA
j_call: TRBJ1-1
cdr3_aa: CASSQAGRDTEAFF
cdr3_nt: TGCGCCAGCAGCCAAGCGGGGCGGGACACTGAAGCTTTCTTT

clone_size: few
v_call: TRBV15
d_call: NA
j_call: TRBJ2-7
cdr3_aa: CATSMGLYEQYF
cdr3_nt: TGTGCCACCAGCATGGGACTGTACGAGCAGTACTTC

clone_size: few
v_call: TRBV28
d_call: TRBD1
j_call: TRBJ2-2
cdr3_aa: CASHSRGHTGELFF
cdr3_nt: TGTGCCAGCCACTCCAGGGGGCACACCGGGGAGCTGTTTTTT

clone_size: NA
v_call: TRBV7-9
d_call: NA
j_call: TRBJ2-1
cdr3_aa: CASSILSNEQFF
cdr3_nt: TGTGCCAGCAGCATTCTGAGCAATGAGCAGTTCTTC

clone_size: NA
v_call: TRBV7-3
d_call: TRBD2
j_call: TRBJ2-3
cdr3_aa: CASSYGGADTQYF
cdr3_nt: TGTGCCAGCAGTTACGGGGGGGCAGATACGCAGTATTTT

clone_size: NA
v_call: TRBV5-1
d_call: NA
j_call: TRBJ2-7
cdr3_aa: CASSLDGGVQEQYF
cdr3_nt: TGCGCCAGCAGCTTGGACGGGGGAGTGCAAGAGCAGTACTTC

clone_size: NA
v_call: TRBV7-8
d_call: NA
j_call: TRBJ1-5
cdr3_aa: CASSVGPGQPQHF
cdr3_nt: TGTGCCAGCAGCGTAGGTCCTGGTCAGCCCCAGCATTTT

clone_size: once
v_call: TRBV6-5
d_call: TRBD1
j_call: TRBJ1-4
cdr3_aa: CASSYSQGTTNEKLFF
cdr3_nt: TGTGCCAGCAGTTACTCACAGGGGACAACTAATGAAAAACTGTTTTTT

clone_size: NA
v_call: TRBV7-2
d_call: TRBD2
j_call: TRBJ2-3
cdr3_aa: CASSLRGLAGGATQYF
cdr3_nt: TGTGCCAGCAGCTTAAGGGGACTAGCGGGAGGCGCTACGCAGTATTTT

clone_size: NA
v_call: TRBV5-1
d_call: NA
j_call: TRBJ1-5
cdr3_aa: CASSPGPQGNQPQHF
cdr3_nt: TGCGCCAGCAGCCCCGGACCACAGGGAAATCAGCCCCAGCATTTT

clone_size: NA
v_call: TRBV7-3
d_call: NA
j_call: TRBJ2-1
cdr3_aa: CASSLIPQDQYNEQFF
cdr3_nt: TGTGCCAGCAGCCTGATTCCACAGGATCAATACAATGAGCAGTTCTTC

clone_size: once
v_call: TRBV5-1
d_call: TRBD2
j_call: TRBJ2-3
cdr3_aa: CASSRDLSGGVTDTQYF
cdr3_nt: TGCGCCAGCAGCCGGGACCTTAGCGGGGGGGTCACAGATACGCAGTATTTT

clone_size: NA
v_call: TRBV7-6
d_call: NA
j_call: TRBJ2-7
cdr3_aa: CASSLGQDSYEQYF
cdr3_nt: TGTGCCAGCAGCTTAGGGCAGGACTCCTACGAGCAGTACTTC

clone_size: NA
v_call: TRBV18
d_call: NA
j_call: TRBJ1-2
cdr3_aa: CASSPPAGNYGYTF
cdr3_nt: TGTGCCAGCTCACCACCGGCGGGAAACTATGGCTACACCTTC

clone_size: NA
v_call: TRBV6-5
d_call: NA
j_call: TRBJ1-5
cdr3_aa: CASSYSMGSNQPQHF
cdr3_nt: TGTGCCAGCAGTTACTCGATGGGAAGTAATCAGCCCCAGCATTTT

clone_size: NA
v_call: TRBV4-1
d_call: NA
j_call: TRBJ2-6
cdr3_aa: CASSPSGLAGANVLTF
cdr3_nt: TGCGCCAGCAGTCCGTCGGGTCTGGCTGGGGCCAACGTCCTGACTTTC

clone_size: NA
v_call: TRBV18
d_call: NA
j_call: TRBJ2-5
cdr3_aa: CASTQERETQYF
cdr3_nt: TGTGCCAGCACCCAAGAACGGGAGACCCAGTACTTC

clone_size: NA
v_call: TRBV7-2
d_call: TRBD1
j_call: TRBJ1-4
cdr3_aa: CASSLGQGVNEKLFF
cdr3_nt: TGTGCCAGCAGCCTGGGACAGGGTGTGAATGAAAAACTGTTTTTT

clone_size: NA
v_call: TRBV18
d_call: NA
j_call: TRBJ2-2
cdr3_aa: CASSAHRGDTGELFF
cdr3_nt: TGTGCCAGCTCCGCACACCGGGGCGACACCGGGGAGCTGTTTTTT

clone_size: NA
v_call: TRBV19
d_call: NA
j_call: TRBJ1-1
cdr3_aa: CASSIGQANTEAFF
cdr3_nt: TGTGCCAGTAGTATTGGGCAGGCGAACACTGAAGCTTTCTTT

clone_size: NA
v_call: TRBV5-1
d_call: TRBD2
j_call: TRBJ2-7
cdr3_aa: CASTLAGGPLNEQYF
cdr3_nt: TGCGCCAGCACCCTAGCGGGAGGGCCTCTCAACGAGCAGTACTTC

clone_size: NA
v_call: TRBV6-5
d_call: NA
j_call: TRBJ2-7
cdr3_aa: CASSYRAGSSYEQYF
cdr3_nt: TGTGCCAGCAGTTACCGGGCGGGGAGCTCCTACGAGCAGTACTTC

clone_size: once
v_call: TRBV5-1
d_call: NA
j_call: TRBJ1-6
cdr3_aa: CASSLQTSSYNSPLHF
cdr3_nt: TGCGCCAGCAGCTTACAGACCAGCTCCTATAATTCACCCCTCCACTTT

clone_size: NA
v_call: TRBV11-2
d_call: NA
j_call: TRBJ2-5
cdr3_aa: CASSLGQLETQYF
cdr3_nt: TGTGCCAGCAGCTTAGGGCAGCTAGAGACCCAGTACTTC

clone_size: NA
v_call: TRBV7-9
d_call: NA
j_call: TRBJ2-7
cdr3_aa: CASSFSGEQYF
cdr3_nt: TGTGCCAGCAGCTTTTCGGGCGAGCAGTACTTC

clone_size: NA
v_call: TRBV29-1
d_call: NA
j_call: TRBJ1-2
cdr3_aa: CSVGQSPTF
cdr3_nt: TGCAGCGTCGGACAGTCTCCCACCTTC

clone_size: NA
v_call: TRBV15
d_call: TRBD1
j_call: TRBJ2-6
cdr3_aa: CATSMVGQGAWSGANVLTF
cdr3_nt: TGTGCCACCAGCATGGTAGGGCAGGGGGCTTGGTCTGGGGCCAACGTCCTGACTTTC

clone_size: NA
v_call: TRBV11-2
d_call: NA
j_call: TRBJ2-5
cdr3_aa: CASSPGYGGRGTQYF
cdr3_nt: TGTGCCAGCAGCCCCGGGTATGGGGGCCGGGGGACCCAGTACTTC

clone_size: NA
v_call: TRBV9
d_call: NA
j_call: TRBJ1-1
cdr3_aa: CASSVVSDGATEAFF
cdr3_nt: TGTGCCAGCAGCGTAGTTTCTGACGGGGCCACTGAAGCTTTCTTT

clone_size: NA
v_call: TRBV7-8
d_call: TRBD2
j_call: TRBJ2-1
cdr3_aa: CASSGLAGGPHEQFF
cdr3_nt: TGTGCCAGCAGCGGCCTAGCGGGAGGGCCCCATGAGCAGTTCTTC

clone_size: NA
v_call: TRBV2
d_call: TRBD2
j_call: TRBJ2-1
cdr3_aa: CASSSPGLAGYNEQFF
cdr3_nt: TGTGCCAGCTCCTCCCCGGGACTAGCGGGTTACAATGAGCAGTTCTTC

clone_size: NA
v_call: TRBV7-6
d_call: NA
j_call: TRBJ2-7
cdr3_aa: CASSLVGTYEQYF
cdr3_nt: TGTGCCAGCAGCTTAGTGGGCACTTACGAGCAGTACTTC

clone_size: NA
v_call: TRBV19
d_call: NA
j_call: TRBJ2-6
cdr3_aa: CASRSPGRASGANVLTF
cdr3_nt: TGTGCCAGTAGGTCGCCGGGACGAGCCTCTGGGGCCAACGTCCTGACTTTC

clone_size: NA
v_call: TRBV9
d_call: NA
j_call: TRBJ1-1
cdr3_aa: CASSVAPGNTEAFF
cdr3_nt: TGTGCCAGCAGCGTAGCTCCAGGGAACACTGAAGCTTTCTTT

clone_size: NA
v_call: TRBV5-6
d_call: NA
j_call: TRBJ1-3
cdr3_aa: CASSFPGSGNTIYF
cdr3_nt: TGTGCCAGCAGCTTCCCAGGGTCTGGAAACACCATATATTTT

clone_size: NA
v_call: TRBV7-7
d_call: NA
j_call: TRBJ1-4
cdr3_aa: CASSLGPNEKLFF
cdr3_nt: TGTGCTAGCAGCTTAGGACCAAACGAAAAACTGTTTTTT

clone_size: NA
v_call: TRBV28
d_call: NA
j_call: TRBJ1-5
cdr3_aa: CASSLEAQHF
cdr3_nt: TGTGCCAGCAGTTTGGAGGCCCAGCATTTT

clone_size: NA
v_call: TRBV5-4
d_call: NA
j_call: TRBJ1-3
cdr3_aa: CASSDWDNGNTIYF
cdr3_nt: TGTGCCAGCAGCGACTGGGACAATGGAAACACCATATATTTT

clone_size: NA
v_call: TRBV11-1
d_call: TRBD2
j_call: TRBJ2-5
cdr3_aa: CASGKLAAIPQETQYF
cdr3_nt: TGTGCCAGCGGCAAACTAGCGGCTATCCCCCAAGAGACCCAGTACTTC

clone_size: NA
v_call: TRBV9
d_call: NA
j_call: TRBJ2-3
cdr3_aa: CASSVVGKVGDTQYF
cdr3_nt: TGTGCCAGCAGCGTAGTGGGTAAGGTAGGAGATACGCAGTATTTT

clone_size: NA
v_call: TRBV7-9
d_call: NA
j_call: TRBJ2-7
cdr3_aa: CATTASDSYEQYF
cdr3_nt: TGTGCCACCACTGCTAGCGACTCCTACGAGCAGTACTTC

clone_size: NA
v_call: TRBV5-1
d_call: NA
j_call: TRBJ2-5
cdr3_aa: CASSGALAGETQYF
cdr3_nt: TGCGCCAGCAGCGGCGCTCTAGCAGGGGAGACCCAGTACTTC

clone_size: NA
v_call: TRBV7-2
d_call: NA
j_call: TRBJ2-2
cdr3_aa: CASSFSRTNTGELFF
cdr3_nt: TGTGCCAGCAGCTTCAGTCGTACGAACACCGGGGAGCTGTTTTTT

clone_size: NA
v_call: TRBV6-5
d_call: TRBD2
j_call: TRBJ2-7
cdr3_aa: CASSSAGGGSYEQYF
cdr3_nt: TGTGCCAGCTCGTCCGCGGGAGGAGGGTCCTACGAGCAGTACTTC

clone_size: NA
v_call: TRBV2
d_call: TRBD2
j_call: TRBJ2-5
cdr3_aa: CASRAGLALGAKKETQYF
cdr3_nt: TGTGCCAGCAGGGCCGGACTAGCGCTTGGAGCAAAAAAAGAGACCCAGTACTTC

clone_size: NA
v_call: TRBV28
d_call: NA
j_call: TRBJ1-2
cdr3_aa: CASSTARGVVHPYGYTF
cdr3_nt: TGTGCCAGCAGCACGGCGAGGGGTGTGGTACATCCGTATGGCTACACCTTC

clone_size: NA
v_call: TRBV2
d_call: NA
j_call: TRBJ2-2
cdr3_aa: CASSERNTGELFF
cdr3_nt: TGTGCCAGCAGTGAACGGAACACCGGGGAGCTGTTTTTT